This T cell receptor beta chain was recovered during a study of blood T cells in healthy people across ages. Study findings and constraints: Higher diversity, along with more naive CD4+ cells, distinguished long-lived donors from aged donors. There was a strong correlation between TCR beta diversity and naive T cell percentage.

A J-beta primer mix and a sample-barcoded 5' primer were used in a second PCR of about 7 to 12 cycles. The template-switch adaptor was a 5' adaptor with 12 random nucleotides. It tagged each cDNA molecule. TCRdb redid the calling of the 5' RACE reads with MiXCR, one entry per CDR3 protein. The data contain hundreds of thousands of distinct CDR3 sequences, around 20% of them seen just once; the ten biggest clones take up under 4%. This clonotype was seen many times. The antigen is not known. The germline V gene encodes CDR1 DFQATT and CDR2 SNEGSKA (reference sequence). Unmatched junction bases numbered 10, after V lost 5 bases and J lost 2 bases. The CDR3 sequence is 15 residues long. Healthy Caucasian individuals from Russia aged about 6 to 90 served as donors.

This TCR was sampled from a man in his sixties or seventies in good health. J is TRBJ2-7 and V is TRBV20-1, with TRBD2 matching over 9 bases. Sample: blood. The chain's CDR3 is CSAPLTSGGTYEQYF. In nucleotides, the CDR3 is TGCAGTGCTCCTCTGACTAGCGGTGGAACCTACGAGCAGTACTTC.